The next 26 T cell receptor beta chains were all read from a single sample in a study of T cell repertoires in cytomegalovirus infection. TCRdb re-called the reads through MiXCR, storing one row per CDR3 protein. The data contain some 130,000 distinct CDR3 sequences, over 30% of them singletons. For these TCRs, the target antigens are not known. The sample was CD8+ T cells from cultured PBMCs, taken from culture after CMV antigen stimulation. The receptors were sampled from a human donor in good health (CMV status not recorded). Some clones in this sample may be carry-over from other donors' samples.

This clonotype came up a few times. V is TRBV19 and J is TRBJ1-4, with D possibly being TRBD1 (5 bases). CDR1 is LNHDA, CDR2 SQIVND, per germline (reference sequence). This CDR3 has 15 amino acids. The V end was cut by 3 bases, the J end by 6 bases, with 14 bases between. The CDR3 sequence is CASSILSGGDEKLFF. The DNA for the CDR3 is TGTGCCAGTAGTATTCTATCGGGGGGGGATGAAAAACTGTTTTTT.

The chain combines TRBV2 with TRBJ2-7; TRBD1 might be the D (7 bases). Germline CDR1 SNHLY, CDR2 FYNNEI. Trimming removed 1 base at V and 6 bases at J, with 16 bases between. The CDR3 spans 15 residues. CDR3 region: CASSEGPTGTFEQYF. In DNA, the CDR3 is TGTGCCAGCAGTGAAGGGCCGACAGGGACTTTCGAGCAGTACTTC. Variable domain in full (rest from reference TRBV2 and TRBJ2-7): EPEVTQTPSHQVTQMGQEVILRCVPISNHLYFYWYRQILGQKVEFLVSFYNNEISEKSEIFDDQFSVERPDGSNFTLKIRSTKLEDSAMYFCASSEGPTGTFEQYFGPGTRLTVT.

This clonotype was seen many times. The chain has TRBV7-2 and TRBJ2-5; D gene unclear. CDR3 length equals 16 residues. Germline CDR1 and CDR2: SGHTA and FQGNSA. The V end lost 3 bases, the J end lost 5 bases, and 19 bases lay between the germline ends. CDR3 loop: CASSFLVGDYLETQYF. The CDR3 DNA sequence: TGTGCCAGCAGCTTCCTCGTGGGTGATTACCTTGAGACCCAGTACTTC.

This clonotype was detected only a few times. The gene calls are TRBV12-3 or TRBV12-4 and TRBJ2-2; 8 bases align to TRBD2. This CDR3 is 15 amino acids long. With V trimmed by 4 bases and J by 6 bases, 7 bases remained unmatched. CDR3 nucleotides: TGTGCCAGCAGTTCCGCGGGGGGCGGGTCCGGGGAGCTGTTTTTT. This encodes CASSSAGGGSGELFF.

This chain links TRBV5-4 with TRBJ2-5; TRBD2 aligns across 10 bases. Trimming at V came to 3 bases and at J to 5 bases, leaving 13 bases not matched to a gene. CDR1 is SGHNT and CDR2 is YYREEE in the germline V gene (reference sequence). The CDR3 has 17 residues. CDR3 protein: CASSSTDSGLATETQYF. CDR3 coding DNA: TGTGCCAGCAGCTCGACCGACTCGGGACTAGCGACGGAGACCCAGTACTTC.

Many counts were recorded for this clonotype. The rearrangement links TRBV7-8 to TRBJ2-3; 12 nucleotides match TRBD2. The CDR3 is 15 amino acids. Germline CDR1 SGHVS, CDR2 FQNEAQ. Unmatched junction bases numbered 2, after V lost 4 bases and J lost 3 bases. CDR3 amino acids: CASSSLAGGTDTQYF. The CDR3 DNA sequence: TGTGCCAGCAGCTCGCTAGCGGGGGGGACAGATACGCAGTATTTT.

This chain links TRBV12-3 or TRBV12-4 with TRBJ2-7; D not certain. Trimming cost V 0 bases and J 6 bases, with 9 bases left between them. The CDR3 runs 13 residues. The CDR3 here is CASSLAPESEQYF. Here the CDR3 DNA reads TGTGCCAGCAGTTTAGCGCCGGAGTCCGAGCAGTACTTC.

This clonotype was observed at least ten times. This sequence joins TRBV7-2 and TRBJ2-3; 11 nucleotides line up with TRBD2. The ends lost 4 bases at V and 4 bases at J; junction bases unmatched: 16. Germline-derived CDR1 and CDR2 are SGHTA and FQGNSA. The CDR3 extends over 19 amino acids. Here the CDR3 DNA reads TGTGCCAGCAGCTACCCCCTGACTAGCGGGGATACGAGTTCAGATACGCAGTATTTT. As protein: CASSYPLTSGDTSSDTQYF.

Written as DNA, the CDR3 is TGTGCCAGCAGGGCTAGGACAGGGTTGGGCAATGAGCAGTTCTTC. It encodes CASRARTGLGNEQFF. V is TRBV27 and J is TRBJ2-1, with 8 bases aligning to TRBD1. Germline CDR1 reads MNHEY; CDR2 reads SMNVEV (reference sequence). CDR3 length: 15 amino acids. V lost 6 bases, J lost 6 bases, and 10 bases stayed unmatched.

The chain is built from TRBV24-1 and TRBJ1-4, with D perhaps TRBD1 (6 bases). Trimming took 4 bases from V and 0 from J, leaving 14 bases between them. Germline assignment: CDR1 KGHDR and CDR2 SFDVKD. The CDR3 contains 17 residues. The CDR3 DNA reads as TGTGCCACCAGTGACGGGACAATCGGAGCAACTAATGAAAAACTGTTTTTT. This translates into CATSDGTIGATNEKLFF.

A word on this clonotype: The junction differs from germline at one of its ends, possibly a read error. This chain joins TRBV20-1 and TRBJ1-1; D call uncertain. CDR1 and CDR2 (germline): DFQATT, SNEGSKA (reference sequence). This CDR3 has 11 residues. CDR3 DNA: TGCAGTGCTAGAGGCCTCCTTGAACCTTTCTTT. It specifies CSARGLLEPFF.

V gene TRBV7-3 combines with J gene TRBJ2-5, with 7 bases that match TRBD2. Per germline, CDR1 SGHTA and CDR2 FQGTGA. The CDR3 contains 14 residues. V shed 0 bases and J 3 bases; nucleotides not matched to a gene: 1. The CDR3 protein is CASSLTAGEETQYF. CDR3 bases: TGTGCCAGCAGCTTAACGGCGGGGGAAGAGACCCAGTACTTC. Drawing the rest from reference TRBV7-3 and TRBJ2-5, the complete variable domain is GAGVSQTPSNKVTEKGKYVELRCDPISGHTALYWYRQSLGQGPEFLIYFQGTGAADDSGLPNDRFFAVRPEGSVSTLKIQRTERGDSAVYLCASSLTAGEETQYFGPGTRLLVL.

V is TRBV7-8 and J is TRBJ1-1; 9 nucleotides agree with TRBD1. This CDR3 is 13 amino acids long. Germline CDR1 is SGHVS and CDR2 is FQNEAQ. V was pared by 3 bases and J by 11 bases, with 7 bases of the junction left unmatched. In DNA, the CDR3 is TGTGCCAGCAGCTTGGACAGGGGAGATTCGGCTTTCTTT. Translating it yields CASSLDRGDSAFF.

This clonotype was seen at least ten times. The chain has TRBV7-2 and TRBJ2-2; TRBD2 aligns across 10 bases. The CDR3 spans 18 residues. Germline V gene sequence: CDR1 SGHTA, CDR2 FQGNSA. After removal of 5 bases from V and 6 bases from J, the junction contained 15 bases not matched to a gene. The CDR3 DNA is TGTGCCAGCAGCCCCCCCCTAGCGGGGGCCCTGAATTCCGGGGAGCTGTTTTTT. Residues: CASSPPLAGALNSGELFF.

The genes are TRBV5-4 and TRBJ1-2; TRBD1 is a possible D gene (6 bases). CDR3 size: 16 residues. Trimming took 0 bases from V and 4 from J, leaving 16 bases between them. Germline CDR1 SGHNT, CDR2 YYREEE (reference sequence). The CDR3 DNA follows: TGTGCCAGCAGCTTGGGGACAGCCACAAAGAGCTATGGCTACACCTTC. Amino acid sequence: CASSLGTATKSYGYTF.

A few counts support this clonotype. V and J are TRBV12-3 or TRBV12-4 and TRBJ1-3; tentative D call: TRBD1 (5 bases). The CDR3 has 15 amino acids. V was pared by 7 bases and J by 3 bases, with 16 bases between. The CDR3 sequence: CASKPSGGGGNTIYF. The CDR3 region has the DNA TGTGCCAGCAAACCCTCGGGGGGAGGTGGAAACACCATATATTTT.

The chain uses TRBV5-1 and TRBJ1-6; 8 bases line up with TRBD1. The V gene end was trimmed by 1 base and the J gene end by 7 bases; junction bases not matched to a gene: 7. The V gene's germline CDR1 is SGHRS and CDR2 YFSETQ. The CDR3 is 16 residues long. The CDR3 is CASSLSPGQANSPLHF. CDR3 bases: TGCGCCAGCAGCTTGAGCCCGGGACAGGCGAATTCACCCCTCCACTTT.

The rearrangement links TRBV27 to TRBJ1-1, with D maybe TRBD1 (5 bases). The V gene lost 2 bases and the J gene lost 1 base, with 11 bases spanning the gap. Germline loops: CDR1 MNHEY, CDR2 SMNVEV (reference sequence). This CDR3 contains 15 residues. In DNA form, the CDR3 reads TGTGCCAGCAGTTTACGGTGGGGGTCGAACACTGAAGCTTTCTTT. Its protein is CASSLRWGSNTEAFF.

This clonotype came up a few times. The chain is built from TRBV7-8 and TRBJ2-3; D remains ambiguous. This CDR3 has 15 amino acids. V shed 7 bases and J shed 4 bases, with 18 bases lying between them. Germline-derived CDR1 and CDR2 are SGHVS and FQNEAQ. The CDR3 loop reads CASTLKGLRPDTQYF. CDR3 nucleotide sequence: TGTGCCAGCACCCTTAAGGGCCTTCGTCCAGATACGCAGTATTTT. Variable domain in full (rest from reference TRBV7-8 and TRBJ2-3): GAGVSQSPRYKVAKRGQDVALRCDPISGHVSLFWYQQALGQGPEFLTYFQNEAQLDKSGLPSDRFFAERPEGSVSTLKIQRTQQEDSAVYLCASTLKGLRPDTQYFGPGTRLTVL.

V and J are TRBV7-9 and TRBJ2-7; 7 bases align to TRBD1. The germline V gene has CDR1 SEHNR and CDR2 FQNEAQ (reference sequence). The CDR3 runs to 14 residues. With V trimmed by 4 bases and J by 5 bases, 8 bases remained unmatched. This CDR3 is CASSSTGSHHEQYF. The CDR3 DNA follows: TGTGCCAGCAGCTCGACAGGGTCTCACCACGAGCAGTACTTC.

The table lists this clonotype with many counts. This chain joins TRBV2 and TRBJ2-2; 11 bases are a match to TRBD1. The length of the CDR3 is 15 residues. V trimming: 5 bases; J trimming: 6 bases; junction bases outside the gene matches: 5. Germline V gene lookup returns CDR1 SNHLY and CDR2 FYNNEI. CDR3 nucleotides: TGTGCCAGCAGTTCCGGACAGGGGGCCCCCGGGGAGCTGTTTTTT. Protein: CASSSGQGAPGELFF. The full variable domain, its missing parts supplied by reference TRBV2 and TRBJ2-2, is EPEVTQTPSHQVTQMGQEVILRCVPISNHLYFYWYRQILGQKVEFLVSFYNNEISEKSEIFDDQFSVERPDGSNFTLKIRSTKLEDSAMYFCASSSGQGAPGELFFGEGSRLTVL.

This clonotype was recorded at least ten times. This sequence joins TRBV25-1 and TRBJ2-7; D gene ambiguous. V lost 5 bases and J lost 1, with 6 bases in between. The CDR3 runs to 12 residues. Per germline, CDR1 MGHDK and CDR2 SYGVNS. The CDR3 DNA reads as TGTGCCAGCAGTCGGAGTTCCTACGAGCAGTACTTC. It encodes CASSRSSYEQYF.

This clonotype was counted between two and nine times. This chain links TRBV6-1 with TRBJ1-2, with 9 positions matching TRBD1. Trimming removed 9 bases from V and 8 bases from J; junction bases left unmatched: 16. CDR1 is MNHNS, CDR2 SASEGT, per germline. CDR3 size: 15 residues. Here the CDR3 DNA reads TGTGCCAGTTTTTCCCGGGACAGGGACTTTAGGGGCTACACCTTC. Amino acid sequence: CASFSRDRDFRGYTF.

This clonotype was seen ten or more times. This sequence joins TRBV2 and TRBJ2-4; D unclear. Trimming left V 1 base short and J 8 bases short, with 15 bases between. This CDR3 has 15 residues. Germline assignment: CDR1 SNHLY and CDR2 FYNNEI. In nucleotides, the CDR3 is TGTGCCAGCAGTGAAGTAAAGTTTGGGGAACACATTCAGTACTTC. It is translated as CASSEVKFGEHIQYF. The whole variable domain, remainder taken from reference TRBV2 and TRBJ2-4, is EPEVTQTPSHQVTQMGQEVILRCVPISNHLYFYWYRQILGQKVEFLVSFYNNEISEKSEIFDDQFSVERPDGSNFTLKIRSTKLEDSAMYFCASSEVKFGEHIQYFGAGTRLSVL.

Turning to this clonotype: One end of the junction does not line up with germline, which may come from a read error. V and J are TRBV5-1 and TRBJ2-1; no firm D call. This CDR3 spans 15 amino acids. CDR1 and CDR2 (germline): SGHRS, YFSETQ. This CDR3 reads CASSLDVGSYNEQIF. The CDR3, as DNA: TGCGCCAGCAGCTTGGACGTGGGGTCCTACAATGAGCAGATCTTC.

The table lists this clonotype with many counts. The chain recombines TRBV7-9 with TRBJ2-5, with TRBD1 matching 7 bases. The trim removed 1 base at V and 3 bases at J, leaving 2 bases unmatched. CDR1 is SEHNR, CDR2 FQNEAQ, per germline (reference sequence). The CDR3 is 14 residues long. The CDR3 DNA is TGTGCCAGCAGCTTAGTGGGGACAGAAGAGACCCAGTACTTC. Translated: CASSLVGTEETQYF.